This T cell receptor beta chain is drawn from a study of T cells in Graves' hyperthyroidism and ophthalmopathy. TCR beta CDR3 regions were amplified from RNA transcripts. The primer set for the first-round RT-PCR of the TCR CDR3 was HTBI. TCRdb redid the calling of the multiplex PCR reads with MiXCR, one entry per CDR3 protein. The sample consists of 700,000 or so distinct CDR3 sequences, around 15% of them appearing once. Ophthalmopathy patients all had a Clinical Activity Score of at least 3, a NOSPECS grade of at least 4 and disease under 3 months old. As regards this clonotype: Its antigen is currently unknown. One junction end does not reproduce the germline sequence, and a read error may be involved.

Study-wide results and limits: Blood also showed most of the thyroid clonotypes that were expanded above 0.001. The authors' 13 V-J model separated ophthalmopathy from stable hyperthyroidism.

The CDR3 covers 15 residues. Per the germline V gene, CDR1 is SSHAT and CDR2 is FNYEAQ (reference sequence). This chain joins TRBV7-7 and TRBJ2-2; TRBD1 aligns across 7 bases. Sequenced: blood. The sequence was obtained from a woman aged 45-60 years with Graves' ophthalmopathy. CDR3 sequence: CASSLQGVNTGELFF. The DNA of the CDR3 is TGTGCTAGCAGCCTCCAGGGGGTTAACACCGGGGAGCTGTTTTTT.